Sequencing of this T cell receptor (beta chain) was carried out in a study of vaccination effects on CD4 cells after COVID-19. Notes on this clone: Its cognate antigen is unknown.

CDR1 and CDR2 (germline): DFQATT, SNEGSKA (reference sequence). The germline V and J ends were trimmed by 3 bases and 0 bases, with 9 bases remaining between them. The CDR3 runs 14 residues. CD4+ T cells were isolated after 10 days of culture. Participants were given two doses of BNT162b2 or mRNA-1273 vaccine. Assay used: immunoSEQ multiplex PCR; TCRdb lists only in-frame clones, some missing. The table records 45,000 to 55,000 clones, around 70% of them present only once. The TCR comes from a human donor who received a COVID-19 vaccine. The chain joins TRBV20-1 to TRBJ1-5; D remains ambiguous. The sequences come from CD4+ T cells from PBMCs cultured without peptide, collected after COVID-19 vaccination. The CDR3: CSASTGYSNQPQHF. Written as DNA, the CDR3 is TGCAGTGCTAGTACGGGTTATAGCAATCAGCCCCAGCATTTT.